Shown below are 6 T cell receptor beta chains from a single sample sequenced in a study of T cells in Graves' hyperthyroidism and ophthalmopathy. Amplified regions were TCR beta CDR3 sequences from RNA transcripts. HTBI primers were used for first-round RT-PCR of the TCR CDR3. TCRdb recomputed calls from the multiplex PCR reads with MiXCR, one row per CDR3 protein. The sample has fewer than 750,000 distinct CDR3 sequences, around 15% seen once. Sample: blood. The source is a woman aged 40-49 years with Graves' ophthalmopathy.

This clonotype was recorded at least ten times. The chain is built from TRBV2 and TRBJ1-5, with unresolved D. Germline V gene lookup returns CDR1 SNHLY and CDR2 FYNNEI. Trimming shortened V by 3 bases and J by 0 bases, and 9 bases separated the two germline ends. The CDR3 consists of 15 residues. The chain's CDR3 is CASSELGYSNQPQHF. DNA for the CDR3: TGTGCCAGCAGTGAGTTGGGCTATAGCAATCAGCCCCAGCATTTT.

This clonotype was observed many times. The chain has TRBV28 and TRBJ2-7; the match to TRBD1 covers 12 bases. V dropped 5 bases and J dropped 8; count of bases not matched to a gene: 7. CDR1 MDHEN and CDR2 SYDVKM come from the germline V gene. This CDR3 has 14 residues. The CDR3 sequence is CASSRDRGLTKQYF. The CDR3 bases are TGTGCCAGCAGTCGGGACAGGGGGCTAACTAAGCAGTACTTC.

This clonotype has a handful of counts. Germline is not matched at one junction end, which may reflect a read error. This chain joins TRBV7-8 and TRBJ2-2; 7 bases are shared with TRBD1. Germline-derived CDR1 and CDR2 are SGHVS and FQNEAQ. This CDR3 spans 14 amino acids. CDR3 nucleotides: TGTACCAGCAGCCCAGACAGGGCCACCGGGGAGCTGTTTTTT. Residues: CTSSPDRATGELFF.

In its sample, this clonotype was seen many times. This chain joins TRBV28 and TRBJ1-6; TRBD1 is a possible D gene (5 bases). Germline V lookup: CDR1 MDHEN, CDR2 SYDVKM. This CDR3 spans 17 amino acids. Deletions cut 3 bases from V and 7 bases from J, with 19 bases between. The CDR3 is CASSFRVGLLRNSPLHF. CDR3 bases: TGTGCCAGCAGTTTCCGGGTGGGGCTTTTGAGGAATTCACCCCTCCACTTT.

This clonotype was seen at least ten times. The chain employs TRBV6-1 and TRBJ2-7, with D perhaps TRBD2 (6 bases). The V gene lost 4 bases and the J gene lost 7 bases, with 14 bases spanning the gap. The CDR3 spans 13 residues. Germline assignment: CDR1 MNHNS and CDR2 SASEGT. CDR3 residues: CASSGDLKGEQYF. The CDR3 DNA is TGTGCCAGCAGTGGGGACTTGAAGGGAGAGCAGTACTTC.

This clonotype occurred many times. J is TRBJ2-7 and V is TRBV6-1; D gene uncertain. V shed 1 base and J shed 3 bases, with 10 bases lying between them. Germline V gene sequence: CDR1 MNHNS, CDR2 SASEGT. The CDR3 totals 14 residues. CDR3 in amino acids: CASSEGPGHYEQYF. The CDR3 DNA reads as TGTGCCAGCAGTGAAGGGCCCGGTCACTACGAGCAGTACTTC.